These T cell receptor beta chains were read from a single sample in a study of early T cells in non-severe SARS-CoV-2 infection. TCRdb ran MiXCR on the 5' RACE reads and lists one entry per CDR3 protein. The profile shows nearly 110,000 distinct CDR3 sequences, roughly 11% of them singletons. The sequenced sample was whole blood. The source is an adult who was a healthcare worker with PCR-confirmed SARS-CoV-2 infection or an uninfected control (not recorded which). CDR3s include the opening cysteine and the closing phenylalanine or tryptophan. Each record gives: clone size, J gene, V gene, D gene, CDR3 DNA, CDR3 protein. The D gene is left open where the match is weak. Part of the rows lack a size; the others show once, few, many or a class for expanded clones.

size: .
J: TRBJ2-7
V: TRBV27
D: TRBD2
DNA: TGTGCCAGCGGCTCACTAGCGGGCCCCCACGGCGAGCAGTACTTC
CDR3: CASGSLAGPHGEQYF

size: .
J: TRBJ2-5
V: TRBV6-6
D: .
DNA: TGTGCCAGCAGGCAGTACCAAGAGACCCAGTACTTC
CDR3: CASRQYQETQYF

size: many
J: TRBJ1-1
V: TRBV7-2
D: .
DNA: TGTGCCAGCAGCTTAGAAGGGGAGGGGGACTTTGAAGCTTTCTTT
CDR3: CASSLEGEGDFEAFF

size: .
J: TRBJ2-1
V: TRBV29-1
D: TRBD2
DNA: TGCAGCACCAATCCGGGGGGCAATGAGCAGTTCTTC
CDR3: CSTNPGGNEQFF

size: few
J: TRBJ1-6
V: TRBV25-1
D: .
DNA: TGTGCCAGCAGTGAGACCGGGACGGAAAATTCACCCCTCCACTTT
CDR3: CASSETGTENSPLHF

size: .
J: TRBJ2-1
V: TRBV11-3
D: .
DNA: TGTGCCAGGAGACACATCCGAGGCATCATTGAGCAGTTCTTC
CDR3: CARRHIRGIIEQFF

size: few
J: TRBJ2-3
V: TRBV6-5
D: TRBD2
DNA: TGTGCCAGCAGTTACGGGACTAGGGGGACAGATACGCAGTATTTT
CDR3: CASSYGTRGTDTQYF

size: few
J: TRBJ2-7
V: TRBV13
D: TRBD1
DNA: TGTGCCAGTGAGAGAAGGACAGGGGGCTACGAGCAGTACTTC
CDR3: CASERRTGGYEQYF

size: many
J: TRBJ2-1
V: TRBV14
D: .
DNA: TGTGCCAGCAGCCAAGGATTGTCCTACAATGAGCAGTTCTTC
CDR3: CASSQGLSYNEQFF

size: .
J: TRBJ2-1
V: TRBV20-1
D: TRBD2
DNA: TGCAGTGCTTGGACTAGCGAGAAGTACAATGAGCAGTTCTTC
CDR3: CSAWTSEKYNEQFF

size: few
J: TRBJ1-5
V: TRBV12-3/TRBV12-4
D: .
DNA: TGTGCCAGCAGTTTTATGGGTCTCGGCGGTAATCAGCCCCAGCATTTT
CDR3: CASSFMGLGGNQPQHF

size: many
J: TRBJ2-5
V: TRBV3-1
D: .
DNA: TGTGCCAGCAGCTACCGGGCCGGGAGAGAGACCCAGTACTTC
CDR3: CASSYRAGRETQYF

size: many
J: TRBJ1-1
V: TRBV5-5
D: TRBD1
DNA: TGTGCCAGCAGCACCCCGACAGGGCGGAACACTGAAGCTTTCTTT
CDR3: CASSTPTGRNTEAFF

size: few
J: TRBJ2-1
V: TRBV9
D: .
DNA: TGTGCCAGCAGCGCATATCAGGTGGGTCGGGAGCAGTTCTTC
CDR3: CASSAYQVGREQFF

size: many
J: TRBJ1-6
V: TRBV9
D: TRBD1
DNA: TGTGCCAGCAGCCGGACAGGGTCCGGATCACCCCTCCACTTT
CDR3: CASSRTGSGSPLHF

size: many
J: TRBJ1-2
V: TRBV18
D: .
DNA: TGTGCCAGCTCACCCTCAGGGCTCTATGGCTACACCTTC
CDR3: CASSPSGLYGYTF

size: few
J: TRBJ2-5
V: TRBV7-2
D: .
DNA: TGTGCCAGCAGCTTGCCCAACCAAGAGACCCAGTACTTC
CDR3: CASSLPNQETQYF

size: .
J: TRBJ1-1
V: TRBV7-3
D: .
DNA: TGTGCCAGCAGCTCCTCGGTGACCACTGAAGCTTTCTTT
CDR3: CASSSSVTTEAFF

size: .
J: TRBJ1-2
V: TRBV13
D: .
DNA: TGTGCCAGCAGCTCGCTGGACTATACGCCCTATGGCTACACCTTC
CDR3: CASSSLDYTPYGYTF

size: many
J: TRBJ2-3
V: TRBV3-1
D: .
DNA: TGTGCCAGCAGCCAATCCCATACGCAGTATTTT
CDR3: CASSQSHTQYF

size: many
J: TRBJ2-3
V: TRBV27
D: .
DNA: TGTGCCAGCAGTTGGGGACTGTCTTTAGGGGGGAAACCAGATACGCAGTATTTT
CDR3: CASSWGLSLGGKPDTQYF

size: .
J: TRBJ2-5
V: TRBV5-1
D: .
DNA: TGCGCCAGCAGCCCGGGACCGAGGGAGACCCAGTACTTC
CDR3: CASSPGPRETQYF

size: many
J: TRBJ2-7
V: TRBV21-1
D: .
DNA: TGTGCCTGTCCCCTAGCTGTCCTATACGAGCAGTACTTC
CDR3: CACPLAVLYEQYF

size: many
J: TRBJ1-5
V: TRBV5-5
D: .
DNA: TGTGCCAGCAGCCTGCAGAGTTATAGCAATCAGCCCCAGCATTTT
CDR3: CASSLQSYSNQPQHF

size: .
J: TRBJ1-6
V: TRBV3-1
D: TRBD1
DNA: TGTGCCAGCAGCCAAGGACAGGGGGGTAGACCCCTCCACTTT
CDR3: CASSQGQGGRPLHF

size: .
J: TRBJ2-1
V: TRBV28
D: .
DNA: TGTGCCAGCAGTTTAAAGTCTGAGCAGTTCTTC
CDR3: CASSLKSEQFF

size: many
J: TRBJ2-1
V: TRBV20-1
D: TRBD2
DNA: TGCAGTGCCCCGCGCTCCGGGACTAGCGGCAATGAGCAGTTCTTC
CDR3: CSAPRSGTSGNEQFF

size: .
J: TRBJ2-2
V: TRBV6-2/TRBV6-3
D: .
DNA: TGTGCCAGCAGTTATGCTACGGGGGTTATCGGGGAGCTGTTTTTT
CDR3: CASSYATGVIGELFF

size: .
J: TRBJ2-5
V: TRBV4-1
D: .
DNA: TGCGCCAGCAGCCAAGGGGACTCACTGGAGACCCAGTACTTC
CDR3: CASSQGDSLETQYF

size: many
J: TRBJ2-3
V: TRBV30
D: .
DNA: TGTGCCTGGAGTGAAGGTTACACGCAGTATTTT
CDR3: CAWSEGYTQYF

size: .
J: TRBJ2-3
V: TRBV11-2
D: .
DNA: TGTGCCAGCAGCCCCTCCGGATCAATACCCACAGATACGCAGTATTTT
CDR3: CASSPSGSIPTDTQYF

size: .
J: TRBJ2-4
V: TRBV15
D: TRBD1
DNA: TGTGCCACCAGCCCCCAGATAGAGGGACAGGGAAGAAACATTCAGTACTTC
CDR3: CATSPQIEGQGRNIQYF

size: many
J: TRBJ2-1
V: TRBV28
D: TRBD1
DNA: TGTGCCAGCTCCCTTGGGGACAGGTTTAACAATGAGCAGTTCTTC
CDR3: CASSLGDRFNNEQFF

size: few
J: TRBJ2-5
V: TRBV20-1
D: TRBD1
DNA: TGCAGTGTCACCCGGGACAGCCAAGAGACCCAGTACTTC
CDR3: CSVTRDSQETQYF

size: many
J: TRBJ2-5
V: TRBV18
D: TRBD1
DNA: TGTGCCAGCTCACCCCCGACAGGGATCCCCAGGGGAGAGACCCAGTACTTC
CDR3: CASSPPTGIPRGETQYF

size: many
J: TRBJ2-5
V: TRBV2
D: .
DNA: TGTGCCAGATCCGGGACTCAACAAGAGACCCAGTACTTC
CDR3: CARSGTQQETQYF

size: .
J: TRBJ1-6
V: TRBV4-3
D: .
DNA: TGCGCCAGCACTAGCAACGGGAGAAAAGGATCACCCCTCCACTTT
CDR3: CASTSNGRKGSPLHF

size: few
J: TRBJ2-7
V: TRBV3-1
D: .
DNA: TGTGCCAGCAGGCACCAAGGGGAGCAGTACTTC
CDR3: CASRHQGEQYF

size: .
J: TRBJ1-2
V: TRBV6-5
D: .
DNA: TGTGCCTCTTCGAGGTCCGCGTTCCCAGCTAACTATGGCTACACCTTC
CDR3: CASSRSAFPANYGYTF

size: many
J: TRBJ2-1
V: TRBV13
D: .
DNA: TGTGCCAGTACCGGCGGCCCCTACAATGAGCAGTTCTTC
CDR3: CASTGGPYNEQFF

size: .
J: TRBJ1-6
V: TRBV6-6
D: .
DNA: TGTGCCAGCAGTTATCCCTTCGCGGGGAACGAGAATTCACCCCTCCACTTT
CDR3: CASSYPFAGNENSPLHF

size: many
J: TRBJ2-5
V: TRBV27
D: .
DNA: TGTGCCAGCAGTTCGATACGACGGATGGGGACCCAGTACTTC
CDR3: CASSSIRRMGTQYF

size: many
J: TRBJ1-1
V: TRBV7-9
D: .
DNA: TGTGCCAGCGCTCGGGGGACTGAAGCTTTCTTT
CDR3: CASARGTEAFF

size: many
J: TRBJ2-1
V: TRBV28
D: .
DNA: TGTGCCAGCAGTTTAAGGGGGAAGCAGTTCTTC
CDR3: CASSLRGKQFF

size: .
J: TRBJ1-6
V: TRBV12-3/TRBV12-4
D: .
DNA: TGTGCCAGCAGAACAGAGTTGGTAACACCCCTCCACTTT
CDR3: CASRTELVTPLHF

size: .
J: TRBJ1-1
V: TRBV5-6
D: .
DNA: TGTGCCAGCAGCCGAATAGAGAGGGCGAACACTGAAGCTTTCTTT
CDR3: CASSRIERANTEAFF

size: .
J: TRBJ1-1
V: TRBV29-1
D: .
DNA: TGCAGCGCTGGAGGGGGAAACACTGAAGCTTTCTTT
CDR3: CSAGGGNTEAFF